A single sample gave rise to the 22 T cell receptor beta chains below, sequenced in a study of CD8 T cells in Susac syndrome (dated by TCRdb to the late 2010s). The library was produced with the immunoSEQ multiplex PCR assay. RNA was extracted with the RNeasy kit and 0.5 to 1 ug was reverse transcribed using random hexamers. Using fastp at Q25 and MiXCR, TCRdb reprocessed the public reads and kept productive beta chains. Every CDR3 protein is listed once, alongside the most common genes and DNA of its rows. The sample contains some 260,000 distinct CDR3 sequences, approximately 84% of them found a single time. Together, the top ten hold around 0.11% of the sample. The sample was CD8+ T cells from PBMCs. These receptors came from a human donor with multiple sclerosis.

The chain joins TRBV28 to TRBJ2-3; perhaps TRBD1 as D (8 bases). From germline, CDR1 is MDHEN and CDR2 SYDVKM. The CDR3 covers 16 residues. V shed 2 bases and J shed 6 bases, with 18 bases lying between them. The CDR3 sequence is CASSLGSGTGDDTQYF. CDR3 sequence (DNA): TGTGCCAGCAGTTTAGGCAGCGGGACAGGTGACGATACGCAGTATTTT.

This rearrangement joins TRBV9 to TRBJ2-7; a weak D match, TRBD2 (5 bases). Germline lookup yields CDR1 SGDLS and CDR2 YYNGEE. Trimming left V 0 bases short and J 3 bases short, with 13 bases between. CDR3 length: 15 residues. CDR3 sequence reads: CASSVDEGRGYEQYF. The CDR3 nucleotides are TGTGCCAGCAGCGTAGATGAAGGGAGAGGCTACGAGCAGTACTTC. Variable domain in full (rest from reference TRBV9 and TRBJ2-7): DSGVTQTPKHLITATGQRVTLRCSPRSGDLSVYWYQQSLDQGLQFLIQYYNGEERAKGNILERFSAQQFPDLHSELNLSSLELGDSALYFCASSVDEGRGYEQYFGPGTRLTVT.

The rearrangement joins TRBV9 to TRBJ1-1, with D tentatively TRBD1 (5 bases). This CDR3 contains 14 residues. V was pared by 3 bases and J by 11 bases, with 20 bases between. CDR1 and CDR2 from the germline V gene are SGDLS and YYNGEE. CDR3 sequence (DNA): TGTGCCAGCAGCGACGGGGACCAAGGGGTGGATGCTTTCTTT. Translated, it gives CASSDGDQGVDAFF. The full variable domain, completed using reference TRBV9 and TRBJ1-1, is DSGVTQTPKHLITATGQRVTLRCSPRSGDLSVYWYQQSLDQGLQFLIQYYNGEERAKGNILERFSAQQFPDLHSELNLSSLELGDSALYFCASSDGDQGVDAFFGQGTRLTVV.

The chain uses TRBV4-1 and TRBJ1-4, with 9 bases that match TRBD1. In germline, CDR1 is MGHRA, CDR2 YSYEKL. V shed 1 base and J 4 bases; nucleotides not matched to a gene: 16. The CDR3 totals 20 residues. CDR3 nucleotide sequence: TGCGCCAGCAGCCAAGCGATCCGGGGACAGGGCCTTCCGCATAATGAAAAACTGTTTTTT. Residues: CASSQAIRGQGLPHNEKLFF.

The genes are TRBV21-1 and TRBJ2-1. TRBV21-1 is a pseudogene locus. This CDR3 is 16 amino acids long. CDR3 in DNA: TGTGCCAGCAGCAAACTCGGAGGGGGCTCCTACAATGAGCAGTTCTTC. Protein product: CASSKLGGGSYNEQFF.

This sequence joins TRBV29-1 and TRBJ2-7; tentative D call: TRBD2 (5 bases). Trimming cost V 6 bases and J 4 bases, with 7 bases left between them. This CDR3 contains 10 residues. Germline V gene sequence: CDR1 SQVTM, CDR2 ANQGSEA. The CDR3 DNA reads TGCAGCGTGGGGAGTTACGAGCAGTACTTC. It specifies CSVGSYEQYF.

CDR3 bases: TGCAGCGTTGAACCTCGAGGAGGGGGAAACACCATATATTTT. Its translation: CSVEPRGGGNTIYF. The chain employs TRBV29-1 and TRBJ1-3; no definite D call. Germline V lookup: CDR1 SQVTM, CDR2 ANQGSEA. The V end lost 2 bases, the J end lost 4 bases, and 12 bases lay between the germline ends. CDR3 length equals 14 residues. The full variable domain, in which reference TRBV29-1 and TRBJ1-3 provide the parts outside the CDR3, is SAVISQKPSRDICQRGTSLTIQCQVDSQVTMMFWYRQQPGQSLTLIATANQGSEATYESGFVIDKFPISRPNLTFSTLTVSNMSPEDSSIYLCSVEPRGGGNTIYFGEGSWLTVV.

The rearrangement uses TRBV13 and TRBJ2-5; D not resolved. The V gene lost 2 bases and the J gene lost 1 base, with 8 bases spanning the gap. Germline lookup yields CDR1 PRHDT and CDR2 FYEKMQ (reference sequence). The CDR3 is 14 residues long. The CDR3 region is CASSLPGLQETQYF. The CDR3 nucleotides read TGTGCCAGCAGCTTACCCGGGCTCCAAGAGACCCAGTACTTC.

The rearrangement joins TRBV12-3 or TRBV12-4 to TRBJ1-1; D unresolved. The CDR3 totals 15 residues. V was cut by 6 bases and J by 3 bases, with 17 bases left in between. The CDR3 DNA sequence: TGTGCCAGCAGCCCGAACAGAGCGTTGCACACTGAAGCTTTCTTT. Translating it yields CASSPNRALHTEAFF.

The J gene is TRBJ1-4, the V gene TRBV20-1; 8 bases fit TRBD1. Germline CDR1 and CDR2: DFQATT and SNEGSKA (reference sequence). This CDR3 region has 16 residues. V shed 0 bases, J shed 4 bases, and the junction held 7 bases outside the gene matches. CDR3 loop: CSAREQGGGLNEKLFF. The CDR3 DNA is TGCAGTGCTAGAGAACAGGGGGGGGGACTTAATGAAAAACTGTTTTTT.

The CDR3 sequence is CASSPPGQVSDTQYF. The CDR3 DNA follows: TGTGCCAGCAGCCCTCCGGGACAGGTGTCAGATACGCAGTATTTT. The chain employs TRBV13 and TRBJ2-3; 8 bases map to TRBD1. The CDR3 totals 15 residues. Germline assignment: CDR1 PRHDT and CDR2 FYEKMQ (reference sequence). The V segment lost 5 bases and the J segment 4 bases; nucleotides outside the gene matches: 8.

The DNA of the CDR3 is TGTGCCAGCAGCTTAGAGGCCGGGACTTCCTACGAGCAGTACTTC. This gives the protein CASSLEAGTSYEQYF. V is TRBV7-6 and J is TRBJ2-7; possible D gene TRBD2, 6 bases. The CDR3 runs to 15 residues. Trimming pared 1 base from V and 1 base from J, leaving 11 bases between. Germline CDR1 SGHVS, CDR2 FNYEAQ.

This sequence joins TRBV18 and TRBJ2-5, with no clear D. This CDR3 is built from 17 residues. V lost 1 base to trimming and J lost 1 base, with 16 bases between them. CDR1 is KGHSH, CDR2 LQKENI, per germline. CDR3: CASSPRESEGCQETQYF. Here the CDR3 DNA reads TGTGCCAGCTCACCACGGGAATCAGAAGGGTGCCAAGAGACCCAGTACTTC.

The CDR3 is CSVELRGRGSHEQYF. The CDR3 region has the DNA TGCAGCGTTGAACTTCGGGGACGGGGGAGCCACGAGCAGTACTTC. The chain employs TRBV29-1 and TRBJ2-7, with a tentative D call TRBD2 (6 bases). V lost 2 bases, J lost 5 bases, and 19 bases lay in between. The CDR3 consists of 15 residues. Germline-derived CDR1 and CDR2 are SQVTM and ANQGSEA.

The chain recombines TRBV11-2 with TRBJ2-3; TRBD2 agrees at 8 bases. The CDR3 loop spans 15 amino acids. The V gene end was trimmed by 2 bases and the J gene end by 2 bases; junction bases not matched to a gene: 3. In germline, CDR1 is SGHAT, CDR2 FQNNGV. CDR3 sequence: CASSLSLAVTDTQYF. The CDR3 DNA is TGTGCCAGCAGCTTATCACTAGCGGTCACAGATACGCAGTATTTT.

CDR3 sequence: CASSPRTENYEQYF. The CDR3, as DNA: TGTGCCAGCAGCCCTCGGACCGAAAACTACGAGCAGTACTTC. The genes are TRBV9 and TRBJ2-7; D call uncertain. The germline CDR1 and CDR2 sequences are SGDLS and YYNGEE. V was cut by 4 bases and J by 3 bases, with 14 bases left in between. CDR3 length: 14 amino acids.

The chain employs TRBV4-1 and TRBJ2-1; 8 bases align to TRBD2. The V and J ends lost 8 bases and 7 bases, in that order; junction bases with no gene match: 7. Germline V gives CDR1 MGHRA, CDR2 YSYEKL. The CDR3 is made up of 13 amino acids. The CDR3, as DNA: TGCGCCAGCGGGACTAGTAGTGGGAATGAGCAGTTCTTC. Protein: CASGTSSGNEQFF.

The count of this clonotype is one. This chain uses TRBV2 with TRBJ1-4; D is perhaps TRBD1 (5 bases). Germline V CDR1 and CDR2: SNHLY, FYNNEI. Trimming left V 3 bases short and J 7 bases short, with 18 bases between. The CDR3 is made up of 16 amino acids. The CDR3: CASSEGIEGSGEKLFF. The DNA of the CDR3 is TGTGCCAGCAGTGAGGGAATCGAGGGGAGTGGTGAAAAACTGTTTTTT.

This sequence joins TRBV7-9 and TRBJ2-5, with 11 bases identical to TRBD2. The CDR3 loop spans 18 amino acids. Trimming removed 6 bases from V and 4 bases from J; junction bases left unmatched: 16. Germline V gene data show CDR1 as SEHNR and CDR2 as FQNEAQ (reference sequence). The CDR3 bases are TGTGCCAGCAGTTACAGGGGGCTAGCGGGAGGTTCCCGAGAGACCCAGTACTTC. This gives the protein CASSYRGLAGGSRETQYF.

V and J are TRBV20-1 and TRBJ2-3; 11 nucleotides align to TRBD2. CDR1 is DFQATT, CDR2 SNEGSKA, per germline (reference sequence). J was trimmed by 8 bases and V by 3 bases; bases with no gene match: 7. CDR3 length: 14 residues. CDR3 amino acids: CSARLLAGVFTQYF. For the CDR3, the DNA is TGCAGTGCTAGGCTACTAGCGGGAGTATTTACGCAGTATTTT.

This clonotype was counted a few times. The rearrangement links TRBV20-1 to TRBJ1-2; D may be TRBD1 (5 bases). Trimming cost V 2 bases and J 3 bases, with 10 bases left between them. Germline V gene lookup returns CDR1 DFQATT and CDR2 SNEGSKA (reference sequence). The CDR3 contains 13 residues. The CDR3 DNA reads as TGCAGTGCTAGACCCCTACAGGACTATGGCTACACCTTC. It yields the protein CSARPLQDYGYTF.

The chain employs TRBV14 and TRBJ2-2; D gene uncertain. The ends were cut back, 4 bases at V and 7 bases at J, with 7 bases in the middle. Germline CDR1 SGHDN, CDR2 FVKESK. The CDR3 is 12 residues long. CDR3 sequence (DNA): TGTGCCAGCAGCCCCTATGACGGGGAGCTGTTTTTT. Amino acids: CASSPYDGELFF.